Below, 23 T cell receptor beta chains from the same sample are listed, as sequenced in a study of regulatory T cells in long-lasting Graves disease. The time point was: newly diagnosed GD, antithyroid drugs for less than 3 months. RNA from PBMCs was the source of the TCR library. Arm-PCR of CDR3 regions and iRepertoire HTBI primers were the basis on which TCR beta libraries were built. TCRdb re-called the multiplex PCR reads with MiXCR, one entry per CDR3 protein. The sample consists of under 250,000 distinct CDR3 sequences, about 19% of them appearing once. The material was peripheral blood mononuclear cells (PBMCs), obtained at new diagnosis, from a patient treated with antithyroid drugs. These receptors originate from a female donor with Graves disease.

This clonotype occurred a few times. The rearrangement links TRBV5-1 to TRBJ2-3; D call uncertain. The CDR3 has 13 amino acids. V was trimmed by 6 bases and J by 4 bases, leaving 12 bases between them. Germline V gene data show CDR1 as SGHRS and CDR2 as YFSETQ. This CDR3 is CASTRLEADTQYF. CDR3 bases: TGCGCCAGCACCCGCCTCGAGGCAGATACGCAGTATTTT.

This clonotype has just a few counts. A much more abundant neighbour one base away suggests this may be a read error. The chain joins TRBV6-1 to TRBJ1-1; TRBD1 matches at 7 bases. Germline V gene lookup returns CDR1 MNHNS and CDR2 SASEGT. CDR3 length: 15 amino acids. The V gene end was trimmed by 10 bases and the J gene end by 6 bases; junction bases not matched to a gene: 17. The CDR3 protein is CATRQGGNRGAEAFF. CDR3 nucleotides: TGTGCCACAAGACAGGGTGGGAACCGAGGAGCTGAAGCTTTCTTT.

This clonotype appeared a few times. The gene calls are TRBV9 and TRBJ2-1; D not resolved. Germline CDR1 is SGDLS and CDR2 is YYNGEE. V lost 0 bases and J lost 8, with 15 bases in between. This CDR3 comprises 15 residues. CDR3 sequence reads: CASSVGSTLRDEQFF. The CDR3 coding sequence is TGTGCCAGCAGCGTAGGTAGCACCCTTAGGGATGAGCAGTTCTTC.

The sample holds many counts of this clonotype. This sequence joins TRBV6-2 or TRBV6-3 and TRBJ1-1; perhaps TRBD1 as D (6 bases). Germline CDR1 and CDR2: MNHEY and SVGEGT. CDR3 length: 15 amino acids. Trimming cost V 11 bases and J 6 bases, with 25 bases left between them. CDR3 sequence reads: CAANRARGVLSEAFF. The DNA for the CDR3 is TGTGCCGCAAACCGGGCTAGGGGGGTTTTATCTGAAGCTTTCTTT.

This clonotype was observed at least ten times. This CDR3 is CASSLREDLYGYTF. Written as DNA, the CDR3 is TGTGCCAGCAGCTTGCGGGAAGATCTCTATGGCTACACCTTC. The chain has TRBV5-4 and TRBJ1-2; D is undetermined. The CDR3 contains 14 residues. V was clipped by 1 base and J by 4 bases, with 11 bases between them. The germline CDR1 and CDR2 sequences are SGHNT and YYREEE (reference sequence).

This rearrangement joins TRBV3-1 to TRBJ2-2; a possible D gene is TRBD1 (6 bases). This CDR3 has 14 amino acids. Germline assignment: CDR1 LGHDT and CDR2 YNNKEL (reference sequence). The germline V and J ends were trimmed by 5 bases and 4 bases, with 11 bases remaining between them. The CDR3 bases are TGTGCCAGCAGCACAGGGATGGGCACCGGGGAGCTGTTTTTT. Amino acids: CASSTGMGTGELFF.

This chain joins TRBV5-1 and TRBJ2-2; TRBD2 matches 7 bases. V was pared by 5 bases and J by 4 bases, with 8 bases of the junction left unmatched. This CDR3 is built from 15 residues. Germline CDR1 is SGHRS and CDR2 is YFSETQ. Here the CDR3 reads CASSPGRSGTGELFF. CDR3 DNA sequence: TGCGCCAGCAGTCCCGGGAGGAGCGGCACCGGGGAGCTGTTTTTT.

This clonotype was seen many times. This rearrangement joins TRBV24-1 to TRBJ2-1; 7 bases fit TRBD2. The junction had 5 bases not matched to a gene; V was cut back by 6 bases and J by 4 bases. The CDR3 sequence is 14 residues long. Germline CDR1 KGHDR, CDR2 SFDVKD. The CDR3 DNA reads as TGTGCCACCAGTCCAGCGGGACGATACAATGAGCAGTTCTTC. Its translation is CATSPAGRYNEQFF.

This clonotype was picked up many times. The chain couples TRBV2 to TRBJ2-5; TRBD1 matches 11 bases. V lost 9 bases to trimming and J lost 8 bases; unmatched junction nucleotides: 14. This CDR3 has 15 residues. Germline assignment: CDR1 SNHLY and CDR2 FYNNEI. The CDR3 spells CASSAPDRGRRTQYF. As DNA, the CDR3 is TGTGCCAGTAGCGCCCCGGACAGGGGGCGCCGTACCCAGTACTTC.

This clonotype was seen at least ten times. The gene calls are TRBV6-1 and TRBJ1-1; TRBD1 matches at 7 bases. The CDR3 has 15 residues. The germline V gene has CDR1 MNHNS and CDR2 SASEGT. The ends lost 10 bases at V and 6 bases at J; junction bases unmatched: 17. The CDR3 DNA is TGTGCCACAAGACAGGGTGGGAACCGAGAAGCTGAAGCTTTCTTT. This codes for CATRQGGNREAEAFF.

In its sample, this clonotype was seen many times. Here the CDR3 reads CSAAGQGSQPQHF. CDR3 nucleotides: TGCAGTGCCGCTGGGCAGGGCAGTCAGCCCCAGCATTTT. The gene calls are TRBV20-1 and TRBJ1-5, with D perhaps matching TRBD1 (5 bases). Germline values: CDR1 DFQATT, CDR2 SNEGSKA (reference sequence). This CDR3 region has 13 residues. V gave up 6 bases and J gave up 6 bases, with 15 bases separating them.

This clonotype was seen repeatedly, ten times or more. This chain links TRBV4-3 with TRBJ2-2; D remains unclear. This CDR3 region has 13 residues. Trimming took 0 bases from V and 4 from J, leaving 3 bases between them. Germline assignment: CDR1 LGHNA and CDR2 YSLEER. The CDR3 here is CASSQDFTGELFF. The CDR3 bases are TGCGCCAGCAGCCAAGACTTCACCGGGGAGCTGTTTTTT.

In regard to this clonotype: This may arise from a read error, as a much more abundant clone is one base away. This chain connects TRBV5-1 to TRBJ2-5, with TRBD2 identical over 10 bases. The V gene's germline CDR1 is SGHRS and CDR2 YFSETQ. This CDR3 has 15 residues. CDR3 sequence reads: CDSSFGSGGQETQYF. CDR3 in DNA: TGCGACAGCAGCTTTGGTAGCGGGGGGCAAGAGACCCAGTACTTC.

This clonotype was picked up many times. This chain links TRBV2 with TRBJ1-4, with 10 bases identical to TRBD1. CDR1 SNHLY and CDR2 FYNNEI come from the germline V gene. CDR3 length: 15 residues. J gave up 8 bases and V 5 bases, and 8 bases lay outside the gene matches. The CDR3 sequence is CASSSDGTGVEKLFF. The CDR3, as DNA: TGTGCCAGCAGTAGCGACGGGACAGGGGTCGAAAAACTGTTTTTT.

With regard to this clonotype: This probably arose from a read error, given a far larger clone one base away. This rearrangement joins TRBV7-9 to TRBJ2-3, with 13 positions matching TRBD2. The CDR3 totals 16 residues. Germline-derived CDR1 and CDR2 are SEHNR and FQNEAQ (reference sequence). The CDR3 sequence: CASSPNPGLAGTTEYF. DNA for the CDR3: TGTGCCAGCAGCCCCAATCCGGGACTAGCGGGGACTACGGAGTATTTT. Variable domain in full (rest from reference TRBV7-9 and TRBJ2-3): DTGVSQNPRHKITKRGQNVTFRCDPISEHNRLYWYRQTLGQGPEFLTYFQNEAQLEKSRLLSDRFSAERPKGSFSTLEIQRTEQGDSAMYLCASSPNPGLAGTTEYFGPGTRLTVL.

This clonotype was observed at least ten times. The CDR3 sequence is CASSPGLLWTDTQYF. The CDR3 nucleotides read TGTGCCAGCAGCCCAGGCTTGCTTTGGACAGATACGCAGTATTTT. V gene TRBV4-2 combines with J gene TRBJ2-3; no clear D gene. With 4 bases removed from V and 3 bases from J, the gap between germline ends came to 14 bases. Germline V lookup: CDR1 LGHNA, CDR2 YNFKEQ. The CDR3 loop spans 15 amino acids.

This clonotype was detected once. The V and J genes are TRBV7-2 and TRBJ2-5, with D unclear. The CDR3 covers 15 residues. Looked up from germline, CDR1 is SGHTA and CDR2 is FQGNSA. Trimming stripped 7 bases from V and 2 bases from J, with 17 bases between. For the CDR3, the DNA is TGTGCCAGCAACAGAGGTCGGAGCAGACAAGAGACCCAGTACTTC. Protein: CASNRGRSRQETQYF.

This clonotype appeared many times. The chain combines TRBV2 with TRBJ1-1; D might be TRBD1 (5 bases). The germline V gene has CDR1 SNHLY and CDR2 FYNNEI. Trimming shortened V by 7 bases and J by 4 bases, and 19 bases separated the two germline ends. The CDR3 sequence is 15 residues long. The CDR3 sequence is CASKQDLTGGTEAFF. In DNA, the CDR3 is TGTGCCAGCAAGCAGGACCTCACCGGGGGCACTGAAGCTTTCTTT.

The chain has TRBV4-3 and TRBJ1-2; 8 bases agree with TRBD1. The length of the CDR3 is 16 residues. V shed 3 bases, J shed 1 base, and the junction held 7 bases outside the gene matches. Germline V lookup: CDR1 LGHNA, CDR2 YSLEER. The CDR3 sequence is CASSQRAGQGNYGYTF. The CDR3 DNA reads TGCGCCAGCAGCCAGAGGGCCGGACAGGGTAACTATGGCTACACCTTC.

This clonotype was seen at least ten times. The chain joins TRBV20-1 to TRBJ2-5, with D possibly being TRBD1 (6 bases). The CDR3 runs to 14 residues. Germline V gene sequence: CDR1 DFQATT, CDR2 SNEGSKA (reference sequence). Trimming left V 6 bases short and J 2 bases short, with 16 bases between. CDR3: CSADSGDPQETQYF. CDR3 nucleotides: TGCAGTGCCGATTCAGGGGATCCACAAGAGACCCAGTACTTC.

This clonotype has a count of ten or more. The CDR3, as DNA: TGCAGTGCTAGGGGGAGGGTAGCGGGGGGTACGAGCTCCTACAATGAGCAGTTCTTC. It codes for CSARGRVAGGTSSYNEQFF. The genes are TRBV20-1 and TRBJ2-1, with TRBD2 matching over 10 bases. This CDR3 has 19 amino acids. Germline V gives CDR1 DFQATT, CDR2 SNEGSKA (reference sequence). J lost 0 bases, V lost 3 bases, and 14 bases had no gene match.

For this clonotype: Only one base separates this from a far larger clonotype, so it likely reflects a read error. The V and J genes are TRBV3-2 and TRBJ2-1; the DNA was not compared with TRBD1, the D call given in the table. TRBV3-2 is flagged as a pseudogene. The CDR3 loop spans 15 amino acids. The CDR3 spells CASSPLDGGPPEQLF. The CDR3, as DNA: TGTGCCAGCAGCCCGCTCGACGGGGGGCCCCCTGAGCAGCTCTTC.

This clonotype turned up a few times. This chain links TRBV19 with TRBJ2-1; TRBD2 matches 13 bases. Germline-derived CDR1 and CDR2 are LNHDA and SQIVND (reference sequence). V trimming: 5 bases; J trimming: 8 bases; junction bases outside the gene matches: 12. The CDR3 covers 17 residues. The CDR3 DNA reads TGTGCCAGTAGTGGGAGACTAGCGGGGGGACGTAGCTATGAGCAGTTCTTC. The encoded protein is CASSGRLAGGRSYEQFF.